These 18 T cell receptor beta chains were all obtained from the same sample, sequenced in a study of blood T cell repertoires in COVID-19. Data came from immunoSEQ multiplex PCR; TCRdb stores just in-frame clones and leaves some out. The sample lists 25,000 to 30,000 clones, roughly 90% occurring once. Sample: peripheral blood. The receptor source for this set is a human donor in a cohort sampled during active COVID-19.

This clone was seen only once. This chain joins TRBV3-1 (or the pseudogene TRBV3-2) and TRBJ2-7; D is uncertain. From germline, CDR1 is LGHDT and CDR2 YNNKEL (reference sequence). The V and J ends lost 3 bases and 4 bases respectively, with 7 bases between them. This CDR3 has 12 amino acids. The DNA of the CDR3 is TGTGCCAGCAGCCAGTATCCTTACGAGCAGTACTTC. Translation: CASSQYPYEQYF.

CDR3 DNA: TGTGCCAGCGGGAGCGGGGGGGCCTTGGAGACCCAGTACTTC. This gives the protein CASGSGGALETQYF. This chain connects TRBV6-5 to TRBJ2-5, with 10 nucleotides matching TRBD2. The CDR3 loop spans 14 amino acids. Germline trimming cut 8 bases from V and 5 bases from J; bases unmatched to any gene: 8. CDR1 is MNHEY and CDR2 is SVGAGI in the germline V gene.

The V and J genes are TRBV15 and TRBJ1-1, with D perhaps matching TRBD1 (6 bases). There are 15 residues in the CDR3. CDR1 and CDR2 (germline): LNHNV, YYDKDF (reference sequence). Trimming pared 3 bases from V and 2 bases from J, leaving 13 bases between. CDR3 in amino acids: CATSSPGTRNTEAFF. The CDR3 region has the DNA TGTGCCACCAGCAGTCCCGGGACACGAAACACTGAAGCTTTCTTT.

The rearrangement links TRBV7-9 to TRBJ2-3, with a tentative D call TRBD2 (5 bases). V lost 5 bases and J 2 bases, leaving 20 bases between the germline ends. Germline V gene data show CDR1 as SEHNR and CDR2 as FQNEAQ (reference sequence). The CDR3 runs to 17 residues. The CDR3 region has the DNA TGTGCCAGCAGCCCCCAACGGGGAACTTTCCACACAGATACGCAGTATTTT. Translated, it gives CASSPQRGTFHTDTQYF.

The V gene is TRBV7-2, the J gene TRBJ2-2; no definite D call. The V and J ends lost 3 bases and 5 bases respectively, with 7 bases between them. The CDR3 consists of 13 residues. From germline, CDR1 is SGHTA and CDR2 FQGNSA. CDR3 in amino acids: CASSFSGTGELFF. The CDR3 coding sequence is TGTGCCAGCAGCTTCTCCGGTACCGGGGAGCTGTTTTTT.

The V and J genes are TRBV9 and TRBJ2-5, with D maybe TRBD1 (5 bases). Trimming shortened V by 0 bases and J by 3 bases, and 12 bases separated the two germline ends. The CDR3 runs to 15 residues. Germline V lookup: CDR1 SGDLS, CDR2 YYNGEE. In DNA form, the CDR3 reads TGTGCCAGCAGCGTAGCGACCACAGGAAAAGAGACCCAGTACTTC. It encodes CASSVATTGKETQYF.

The rearrangement links TRBV28 to TRBJ2-7; D not resolved. Germline CDR1 MDHEN, CDR2 SYDVKM. There are 11 residues in the CDR3. Trimming took 6 bases from V and 3 from J, leaving 6 bases between them. The CDR3 sequence is CASSRDYEQYF. The CDR3 bases are TGTGCCAGCAGCCGAGACTACGAGCAGTACTTC. The variable domain in full, completed from reference TRBV28 and TRBJ2-7, reads DVKVTQSSRYLVKRTGEKVFLECVQDMDHENMFWYRQDPGLGLRLIYFSYDVKMKEKGDIPEGYSVSREKKERFSLILESASTNQTSMYLCASSRDYEQYFGPGTRLTVT.

Within the sample, this clone is medium-sized (0.01 to 0.1%). The gene calls are TRBV6-1 and TRBJ2-3; a weak D match, TRBD1 (5 bases). The CDR3 is 14 amino acids. Deletions cut 2 bases from V and 4 bases from J, with 10 bases between. The germline CDR1 and CDR2 sequences are MNHNS and SASEGT. CDR3 loop: CASSESVGPDTQYF. The DNA of the CDR3 is TGTGCCAGCAGTGAAAGTGTGGGGCCAGATACGCAGTATTTT.

The chain has TRBV7-9 and TRBJ2-7, with 11 nucleotides matching TRBD1. The length of the CDR3 is 14 residues. CDR1 and CDR2 (germline): SEHNR, FQNEAQ (reference sequence). Unmatched junction bases numbered 1, after V lost 3 bases and J lost 3 bases. The DNA for the CDR3 is TGTGCCAGCAGCTTTGGGACAGGGGGCTACGAGCAGTACTTC. Its protein is CASSFGTGGYEQYF.

V gene TRBV5-1 combines with J gene TRBJ1-4; 9 positions agree with TRBD1. Germline V gene lookup returns CDR1 SGHRS and CDR2 YFSETQ. V trimming: 4 bases; J trimming: 3 bases; junction bases outside the gene matches: 7. The CDR3 covers 16 residues. CDR3 sequence (DNA): TGCGCCAGCAGCACCCGGGACAGGGACTCTAATGAAAAACTGTTTTTT. Translation: CASSTRDRDSNEKLFF.

V and J are TRBV4-3 and TRBJ2-3; 8 positions agree with TRBD2. This CDR3 contains 15 residues. J gave up 3 bases and V 4 bases, and 6 bases lay outside the gene matches. Germline V gives CDR1 LGHNA, CDR2 YSLEER. This CDR3 reads CASSLGGARTDTQYF. Written as DNA, the CDR3 is TGCGCCAGCAGCCTCGGGGGGGCCAGGACAGATACGCAGTATTTT.

V usage is TRBV19 and J usage is TRBJ1-4; 10 nucleotides agree with TRBD1. Germline lookup yields CDR1 LNHDA and CDR2 SQIVND (reference sequence). This CDR3 comprises 16 residues. Trimming removed 6 bases from V and 8 bases from J; junction bases left unmatched: 12. CDR3 nucleotides: TGTGCCAGTAGAAACACCGGGACAGGGGATCGAGAAAAACTGTTTTTT. It encodes CASRNTGTGDREKLFF. Full variable domain (remainder filled in from reference TRBV19 and TRBJ1-4): DGGITQSPKYLFRKEGQNVTLSCEQNLNHDAMYWYRQDPGQGLRLIYYSQIVNDFQKGDIAEGYSVSREKKESFPLTVTSAQKNPTAFYLCASRNTGTGDREKLFFGSGTQLSVL.

The V call is TRBV19, the J call TRBJ2-3; 7 nucleotides align to TRBD2. J was trimmed by 6 bases and V by 1 base; bases with no gene match: 4. The CDR3 sequence is 14 residues long. CDR1 LNHDA and CDR2 SQIVND come from the germline V gene (reference sequence). In DNA form, the CDR3 reads TGTGCCAGTAGTATAGGGCGGGGAGGGGATACGCAGTATTTT. This encodes CASSIGRGGDTQYF.

This clone has more than one count but fewer than ten. The V and J genes are TRBV9 and TRBJ2-7; 7 bases match TRBD2. This CDR3 region has 15 residues. In germline, CDR1 is SGDLS, CDR2 YYNGEE. The ends lost 0 bases at V and 6 bases at J; junction bases unmatched: 9. CDR3 loop: CASSVDTGGRGEQYF. The CDR3 DNA sequence: TGTGCCAGCAGCGTAGACACGGGGGGACGGGGCGAGCAGTACTTC.

The chain uses TRBV11-3 and TRBJ2-7; D is perhaps TRBD2 (7 bases). This CDR3 is built from 12 residues. V lost 5 bases and J 12 bases, leaving 17 bases between the germline ends. Germline V CDR1 and CDR2: SGHNT, YENEEA. Here the CDR3 DNA reads TGTGCCAGCAGCGACCCAGCGGGGACACGGTACTTC. Translated: CASSDPAGTRYF.

The chain carries TRBV6-2 or TRBV6-3 and TRBJ2-1; 7 bases map to TRBD2. Per the germline V gene, CDR1 is MNHEY and CDR2 is SVGEGT. The CDR3 is made up of 15 amino acids. With 6 bases clipped from V and 9 bases from J, the junction kept 14 bases outside the gene matches. The CDR3 DNA reads as TGTGCCAGCAGCCACTGGGGCAGGGAGGGTGGTGAGCAGTTCTTC. Amino acid sequence: CASSHWGREGGEQFF.

The V call is TRBV28, the J call TRBJ2-1, with no clear D. The CDR3 loop spans 13 amino acids. Germline V gives CDR1 MDHEN, CDR2 SYDVKM. Deletions cut 5 bases from V and 8 bases from J, with 13 bases between. DNA for the CDR3: TGTGCCAGCAGTCCCCCCCCCTCGTATGAGCAGTTCTTC. It translates to CASSPPPSYEQFF.

This chain links TRBV10-3 with TRBJ2-3; tentative D call: TRBD2 (7 bases). V was shortened by 10 bases and J by 0 bases, with 20 bases between the two germline ends. CDR3 length: 16 amino acids. Germline V gene sequence: CDR1 ENHRY, CDR2 SYGVKD. In DNA form, the CDR3 reads TGTGCCACCGCTCTCCTAGGGGGGGAAAGCACAGATACGCAGTATTTT. This encodes CATALLGGESTDTQYF.